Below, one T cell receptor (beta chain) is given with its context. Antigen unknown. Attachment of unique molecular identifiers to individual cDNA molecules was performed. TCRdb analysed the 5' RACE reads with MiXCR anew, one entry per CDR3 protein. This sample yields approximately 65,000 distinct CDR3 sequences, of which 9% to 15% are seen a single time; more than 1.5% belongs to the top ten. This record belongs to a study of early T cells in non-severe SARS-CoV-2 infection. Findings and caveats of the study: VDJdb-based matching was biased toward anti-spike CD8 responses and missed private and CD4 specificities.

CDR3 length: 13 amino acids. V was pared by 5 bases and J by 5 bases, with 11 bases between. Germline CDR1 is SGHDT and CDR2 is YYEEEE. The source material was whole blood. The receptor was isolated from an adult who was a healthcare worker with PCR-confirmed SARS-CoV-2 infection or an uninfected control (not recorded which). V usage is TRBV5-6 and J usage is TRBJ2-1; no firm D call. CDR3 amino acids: CASSIGPNNEQFF. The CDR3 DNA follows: TGTGCCAGCAGTATAGGCCCAAACAATGAGCAGTTCTTC.